This T cell receptor (beta chain) originates from a study of post-analysis software for immune sequencing data. Study-wide findings and caveats: Five or six TRBV segments were significantly more frequent in patients than in controls. TRBV5-6, TRBV5-1 and TRBV20-1 were among these segments. Controls had significantly higher normalized Chao1 diversity than multiple sclerosis patients.

Unique molecular identifiers tagged the TCR beta cDNA libraries. TCRdb re-called the PCR reads through MiXCR, storing one row per CDR3 protein. The top ten clones hold around 4.7% of a sample with some 800,000 distinct CDR3 sequences, under 60% of them seen once. The V gene's germline CDR1 is MNHEY and CDR2 SVGAGI. The CDR3 totals 11 residues. Many counts were recorded for this clonotype. Antigen: not known. Germline and junction disagree at one end, which may indicate a read error. Material for sequencing was blood. The sequence derives from a girl aged 10-17 years with multiple sclerosis. The chain has TRBV6-5 and TRBJ2-7; D not resolved. CDR3 residues: CASSSQYEQYF. The CDR3 DNA is TGCGCCAGCAGCTCACAGTACGAGCAGTACTTC.